The 11 T cell receptor beta chains below were found in one sample sequenced in a study of beta chain features in type 1 diabetes. Sequencing targeted expressed TCRB transcripts, as all isolated RNA had been reverse transcribed. Assay used: immunoSEQ multiplex PCR; TCRdb lists only in-frame clones, some missing. This repertoire shows 350,000 to 400,000 clones, roughly 16% found once; its top ten account for under 0.02%. The sequencing sample was made of naive CD4+ T cells from blood. Receptors were obtained from a young woman in good health.

In the case of this clone: This CDR3 is also generated by other DNA sequences in the sample. The V and J genes are TRBV19 and TRBJ1-5; D is unclear. Trimming removed 2 bases from V and 4 bases from J, with 6 bases in between. In germline, CDR1 is LNHDA, CDR2 SQIVND (reference sequence). This CDR3 contains 13 residues. This chain's CDR3 is CASSIQANQPQHF. CDR3 DNA: TGTGCCAGTAGTATACAGGCTAATCAGCCCCAGCATTTT. Filled out from reference TRBV19 and TRBJ1-5, the complete variable domain reads DGGITQSPKYLFRKEGQNVTLSCEQNLNHDAMYWYRQDPGQGLRLIYYSQIVNDFQKGDIAEGYSVSREKKESFPLTVTSAQKNPTAFYLCASSIQANQPQHFGDGTRLSIL.

This clone was counted between two and nine times. This sequence joins TRBV5-1 and TRBJ2-7, with TRBD2 identical over 9 bases. Germline CDR1 is SGHRS and CDR2 is YFSETQ. The CDR3 is 14 residues long. The junction had 5 bases not matched to a gene; V was cut back by 4 bases and J by 3 bases. This CDR3 reads CASSPGSGGYEQYF. DNA of the CDR3: TGCGCCAGCAGCCCGGGTAGCGGGGGCTACGAGCAGTACTTC. Full variable domain (remainder filled in from reference TRBV5-1 and TRBJ2-7): KAGVTQTPRYLIKTRGQQVTLSCSPISGHRSVSWYQQTPGQGLQFLFEYFSETQRNKGNFPGRFSGRQFSNSRSEMNVSTLELGDSALYLCASSPGSGGYEQYFGPGTRLTVT.

V usage is TRBV7-2 and J usage is TRBJ1-2; no definite D call. This CDR3 has 14 residues. Germline assignment: CDR1 SGHTA and CDR2 FQGNSA. V gave up 0 bases and J gave up 5 bases, with 10 bases separating them. CDR3 residues: CASSLAKRGYGYTF. The CDR3 DNA reads as TGTGCCAGCAGCTTAGCGAAGCGCGGGTATGGCTACACCTTC. The full variable domain, its missing parts supplied by reference TRBV7-2 and TRBJ1-2, is GAGVSQSPSNKVTEKGKDVELRCDPISGHTALYWYRQSLGQGLEFLIYFQGNSAPDKSGLPSDRFSAERTGGSVSTLTIQRTQQEDSAVYLCASSLAKRGYGYTFGSGTRLTVV.

The rearrangement joins TRBV7-2 to TRBJ2-7; 7 nucleotides agree with TRBD1. The CDR3 runs to 15 residues. Germline CDR1 and CDR2: SGHTA and FQGNSA. The trim removed 1 base at V and 5 bases at J, leaving 8 bases unmatched. CDR3: CASSLDPGGIDEQYF. CDR3 coding DNA: TGTGCCAGCAGCTTAGATCCAGGGGGTATCGACGAGCAGTACTTC.

Only a few counts were recorded for this clone. This chain connects TRBV7-2 to TRBJ2-7, with unresolved D. The CDR3 extends over 12 amino acids. The ends were cut back, 4 bases at V and 7 bases at J, with 11 bases in the middle. The germline gives CDR1 SGHTA, CDR2 FQGNSA. The CDR3 protein is CASSSPGWEQYF. The CDR3 DNA reads as TGTGCCAGCAGCTCCCCCGGGTGGGAGCAGTACTTC.

V gene TRBV2 combines with J gene TRBJ2-3; D uncertain. V was cut by 0 bases and J by 5 bases, with 15 bases left in between. Germline CDR1 and CDR2: SNHLY and FYNNEI. The CDR3 totals 16 residues. In DNA, the CDR3 is TGTGCCAGCAGTGAAGCGCGAAATAGCTGGGTAGATACGCAGTATTTT. Translating it yields CASSEARNSWVDTQYF.

The sample holds a few counts of this clone. The chain carries TRBV20-1 and TRBJ2-7, with D hard to call. Germline V lookup: CDR1 DFQATT, CDR2 SNEGSKA (reference sequence). V was clipped by 3 bases and J by 7 bases, with 10 bases between them. This CDR3 has 11 amino acids. In DNA, the CDR3 is TGCAGTGCTAGGTCTCCAGTGGAGCAGTACTTC. Translating it yields CSARSPVEQYF.

The rearrangement joins TRBV9 to TRBJ2-3, with D perhaps TRBD1 (5 bases). This CDR3 comprises 15 residues. Per germline, CDR1 SGDLS and CDR2 YYNGEE. Trimming shortened V by 0 bases and J by 0 bases, and 8 bases separated the two germline ends. The CDR3 here is CASSVEGISTDTQYF. The DNA for the CDR3 is TGTGCCAGCAGCGTAGAGGGGATAAGCACAGATACGCAGTATTTT. The variable domain in full, with the rest retrieved from reference TRBV9 and TRBJ2-3, is DSGVTQTPKHLITATGQRVTLRCSPRSGDLSVYWYQQSLDQGLQFLIQYYNGEERAKGNILERFSAQQFPDLHSELNLSSLELGDSALYFCASSVEGISTDTQYFGPGTRLTVL.

The V call is TRBV29-1, the J call TRBJ1-2, with 7 bases matching TRBD1. CDR3 length equals 13 residues. The germline gives CDR1 SQVTM, CDR2 ANQGSEA. V trimming: 2 bases; J trimming: 6 bases; junction bases outside the gene matches: 6. Here the CDR3 DNA reads TGCAGCGTTGAACCTGGCAGGGGGGATGGCTACACCTTC. Protein: CSVEPGRGDGYTF.

This chain joins TRBV19 and TRBJ2-1; 7 nucleotides line up with TRBD1. This CDR3 region has 15 residues. V trimming: 5 bases; J trimming: 0 bases; junction bases outside the gene matches: 4. Germline loops: CDR1 LNHDA, CDR2 SQIVND (reference sequence). CDR3 loop: CASSLTGSSYNEQFF. The CDR3 DNA sequence: TGTGCCAGTAGTCTGACAGGGTCCTCCTACAATGAGCAGTTCTTC.

This clone showed up just a few times. The chain recombines TRBV28 with TRBJ2-7; TRBD1 is a possible D gene (5 bases). CDR1 and CDR2 (germline): MDHEN, SYDVKM. The V end lost 7 bases, the J end lost 2 bases, and 15 bases lay between the germline ends. This CDR3 has 14 amino acids. CDR3 nucleotides: TGTGCCAGCATAGCATCACAGGCTGCCTACGAGCAGTACTTC. Amino acids: CASIASQAAYEQYF.